This T cell receptor beta chain was captured in a study of CD8+CD57+ T cells in acquired aplastic anemia. Study findings and constraints: There were twenty-nine CD8+ CDR3 sequences that occurred in both patients and controls. CD8+ Simpson's diversity did not differ significantly between patients and controls.

Investigators profiled TCR beta VDJ and CDR3 from genomic DNA template. One entry per CDR3 protein, called by TCRdb with MiXCR from the reads. This table has approximately 130,000 distinct CDR3 sequences, roughly two fifths appearing once. In its sample, this clonotype was seen many times. Antigen specificity is unknown. The TCR originated in a human donor in good health, serving as a control. The sequenced sample consisted of sorted CD4+, CD8+, or CD8+CD57+ T cells (not recorded which) from PBMCs.

The chain's CDR3 is CASSRQVFYEQYF. The DNA of the CDR3 is TGTGCCAGCAGCCGACAGGTTTTCTACGAGCAGTACTTC. The chain has TRBV6-1 and TRBJ2-7, with a tentative D call TRBD1 (6 bases). Per germline, CDR1 MNHNS and CDR2 SASEGT. The CDR3 sequence is 13 residues long. V was shortened by 6 bases and J by 3 bases, with 12 bases between the two germline ends.